This T cell receptor (beta chain) was sequenced during a study of shared clonotypes between healthy human individuals. Here immunoSEQ multiplex PCR was the method, and the copy in TCRdb shows in-frame clones only, minus some. Of 2 million to 2.5 million clones listed, approximately 94% are singletons. Naive-designated CD8 cells lacked CD45RO, were positively enriched for CCR7, and omitted terminally differentiated effector memory CD45RA+ cells. J gave up 0 bases and V 5 bases, and 4 bases lay outside the gene matches. Germline V gene sequence: CDR1 SEHNR, CDR2 FQNEAQ (reference sequence). This CDR3 is built from 16 residues. This clone was detected only once. This specimen includes other DNA sequences encoding the same CDR3.

The TCR comes from a man aged 18 to 35 in good health. V gene TRBV7-9 combines with J gene TRBJ2-3, with 11 positions matching TRBD1. Sequencing input: naive CD8+ T cells sorted from blood. The CDR3 DNA is TGTGCCAGCAGCCCCGGGACAGGGGGTAGCACAGATACGCAGTATTTT. This encodes CASSPGTGGSTDTQYF.